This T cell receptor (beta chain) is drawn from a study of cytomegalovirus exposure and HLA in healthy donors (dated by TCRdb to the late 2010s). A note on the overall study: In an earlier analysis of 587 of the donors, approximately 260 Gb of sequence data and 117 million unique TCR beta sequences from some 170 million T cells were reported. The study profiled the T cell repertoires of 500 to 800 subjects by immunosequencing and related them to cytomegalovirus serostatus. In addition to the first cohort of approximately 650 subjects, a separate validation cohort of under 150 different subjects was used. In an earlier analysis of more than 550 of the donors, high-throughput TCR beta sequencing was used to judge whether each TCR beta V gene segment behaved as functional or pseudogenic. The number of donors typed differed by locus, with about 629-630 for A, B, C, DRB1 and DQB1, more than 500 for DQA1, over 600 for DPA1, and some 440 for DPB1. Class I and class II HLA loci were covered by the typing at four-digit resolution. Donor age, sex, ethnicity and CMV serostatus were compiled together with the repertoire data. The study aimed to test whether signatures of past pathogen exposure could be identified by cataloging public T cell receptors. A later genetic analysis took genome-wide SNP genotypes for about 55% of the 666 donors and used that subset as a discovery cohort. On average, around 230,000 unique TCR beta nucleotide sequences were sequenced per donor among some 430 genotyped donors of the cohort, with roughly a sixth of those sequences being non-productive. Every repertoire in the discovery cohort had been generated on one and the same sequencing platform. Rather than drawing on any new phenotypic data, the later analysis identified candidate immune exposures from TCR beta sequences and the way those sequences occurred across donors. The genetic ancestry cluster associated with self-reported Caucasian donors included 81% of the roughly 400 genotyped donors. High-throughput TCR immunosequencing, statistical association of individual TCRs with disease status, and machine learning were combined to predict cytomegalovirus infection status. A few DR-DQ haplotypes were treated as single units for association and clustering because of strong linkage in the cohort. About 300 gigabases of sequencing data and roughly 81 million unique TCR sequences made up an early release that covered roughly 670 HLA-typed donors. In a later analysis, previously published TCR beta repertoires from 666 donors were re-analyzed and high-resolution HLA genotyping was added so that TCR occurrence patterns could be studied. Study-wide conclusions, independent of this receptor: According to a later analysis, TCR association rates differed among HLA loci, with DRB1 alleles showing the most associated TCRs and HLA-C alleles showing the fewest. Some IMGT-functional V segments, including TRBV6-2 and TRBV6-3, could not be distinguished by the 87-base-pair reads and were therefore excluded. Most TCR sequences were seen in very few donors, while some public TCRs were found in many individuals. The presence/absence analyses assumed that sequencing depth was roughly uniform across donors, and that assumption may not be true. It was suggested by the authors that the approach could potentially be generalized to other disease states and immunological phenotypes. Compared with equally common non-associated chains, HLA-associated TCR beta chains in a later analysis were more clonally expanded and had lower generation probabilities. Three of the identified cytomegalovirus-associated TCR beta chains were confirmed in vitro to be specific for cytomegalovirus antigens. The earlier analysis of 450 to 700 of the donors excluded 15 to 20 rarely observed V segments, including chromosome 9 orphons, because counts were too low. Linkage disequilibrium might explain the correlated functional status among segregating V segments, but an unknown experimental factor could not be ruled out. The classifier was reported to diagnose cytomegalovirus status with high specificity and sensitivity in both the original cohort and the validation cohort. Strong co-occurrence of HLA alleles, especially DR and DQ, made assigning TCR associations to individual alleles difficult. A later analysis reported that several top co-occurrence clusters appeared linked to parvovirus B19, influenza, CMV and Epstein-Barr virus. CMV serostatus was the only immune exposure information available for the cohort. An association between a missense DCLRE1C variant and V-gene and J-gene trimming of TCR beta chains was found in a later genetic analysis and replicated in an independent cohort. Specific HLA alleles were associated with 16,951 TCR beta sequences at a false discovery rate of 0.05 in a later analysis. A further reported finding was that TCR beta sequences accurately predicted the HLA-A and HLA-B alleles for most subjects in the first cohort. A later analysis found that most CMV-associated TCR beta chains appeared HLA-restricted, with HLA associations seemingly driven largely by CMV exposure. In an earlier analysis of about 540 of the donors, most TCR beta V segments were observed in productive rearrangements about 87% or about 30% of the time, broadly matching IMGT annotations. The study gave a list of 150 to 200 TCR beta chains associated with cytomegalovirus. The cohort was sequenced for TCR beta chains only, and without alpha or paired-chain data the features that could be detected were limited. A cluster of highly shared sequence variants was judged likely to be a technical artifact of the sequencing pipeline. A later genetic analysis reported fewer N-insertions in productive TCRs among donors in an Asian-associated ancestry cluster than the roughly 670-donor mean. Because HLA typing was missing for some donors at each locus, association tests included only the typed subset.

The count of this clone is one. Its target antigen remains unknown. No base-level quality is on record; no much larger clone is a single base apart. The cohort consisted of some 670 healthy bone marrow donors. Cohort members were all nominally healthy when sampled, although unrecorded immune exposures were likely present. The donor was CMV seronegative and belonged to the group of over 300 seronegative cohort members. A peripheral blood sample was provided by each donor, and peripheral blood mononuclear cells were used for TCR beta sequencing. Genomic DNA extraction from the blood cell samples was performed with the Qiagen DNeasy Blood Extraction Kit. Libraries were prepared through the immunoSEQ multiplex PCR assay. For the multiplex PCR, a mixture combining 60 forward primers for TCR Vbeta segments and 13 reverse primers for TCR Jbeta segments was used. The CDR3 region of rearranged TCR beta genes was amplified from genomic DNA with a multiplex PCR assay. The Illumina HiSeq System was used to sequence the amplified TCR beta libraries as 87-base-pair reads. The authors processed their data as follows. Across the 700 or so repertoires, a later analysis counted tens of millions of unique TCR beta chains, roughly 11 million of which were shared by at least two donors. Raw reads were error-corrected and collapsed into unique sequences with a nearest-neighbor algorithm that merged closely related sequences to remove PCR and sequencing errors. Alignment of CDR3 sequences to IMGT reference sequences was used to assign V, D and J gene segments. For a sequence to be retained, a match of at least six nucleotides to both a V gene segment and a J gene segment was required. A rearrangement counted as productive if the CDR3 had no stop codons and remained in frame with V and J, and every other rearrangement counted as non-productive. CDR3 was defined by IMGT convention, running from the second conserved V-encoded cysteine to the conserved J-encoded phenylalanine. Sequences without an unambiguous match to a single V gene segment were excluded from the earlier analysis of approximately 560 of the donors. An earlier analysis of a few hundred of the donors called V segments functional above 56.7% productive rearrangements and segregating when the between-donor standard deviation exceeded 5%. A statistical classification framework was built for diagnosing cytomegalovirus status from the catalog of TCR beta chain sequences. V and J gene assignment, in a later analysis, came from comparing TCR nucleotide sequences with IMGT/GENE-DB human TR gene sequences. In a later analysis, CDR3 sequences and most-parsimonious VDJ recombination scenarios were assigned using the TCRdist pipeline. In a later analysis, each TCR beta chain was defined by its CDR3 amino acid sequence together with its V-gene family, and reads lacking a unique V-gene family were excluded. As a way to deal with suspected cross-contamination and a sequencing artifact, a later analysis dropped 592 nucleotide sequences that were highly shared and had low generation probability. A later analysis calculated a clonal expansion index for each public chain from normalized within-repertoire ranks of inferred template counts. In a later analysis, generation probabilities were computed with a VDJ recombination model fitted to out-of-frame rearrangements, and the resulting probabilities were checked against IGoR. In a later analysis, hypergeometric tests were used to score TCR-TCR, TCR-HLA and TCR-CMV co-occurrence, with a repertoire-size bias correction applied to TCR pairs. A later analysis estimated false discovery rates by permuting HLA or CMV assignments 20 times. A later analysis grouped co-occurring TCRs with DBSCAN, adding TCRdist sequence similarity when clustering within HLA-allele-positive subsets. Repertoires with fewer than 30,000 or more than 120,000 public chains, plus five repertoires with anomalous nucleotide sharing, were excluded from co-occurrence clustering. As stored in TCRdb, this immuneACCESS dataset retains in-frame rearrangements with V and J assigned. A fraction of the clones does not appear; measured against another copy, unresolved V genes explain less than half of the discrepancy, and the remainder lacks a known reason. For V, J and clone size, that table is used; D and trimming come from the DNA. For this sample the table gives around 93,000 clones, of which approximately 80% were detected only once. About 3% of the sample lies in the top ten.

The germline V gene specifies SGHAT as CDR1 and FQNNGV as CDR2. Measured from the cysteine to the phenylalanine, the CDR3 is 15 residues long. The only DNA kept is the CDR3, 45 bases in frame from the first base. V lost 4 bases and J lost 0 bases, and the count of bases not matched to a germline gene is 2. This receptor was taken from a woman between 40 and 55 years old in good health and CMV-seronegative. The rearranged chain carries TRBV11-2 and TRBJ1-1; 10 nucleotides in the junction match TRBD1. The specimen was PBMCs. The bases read TGTGCCAGCAGCTGGGACAGGGGAATGAACACTGAAGCTTTCTTT. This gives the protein CASSWDRGMNTEAFF.